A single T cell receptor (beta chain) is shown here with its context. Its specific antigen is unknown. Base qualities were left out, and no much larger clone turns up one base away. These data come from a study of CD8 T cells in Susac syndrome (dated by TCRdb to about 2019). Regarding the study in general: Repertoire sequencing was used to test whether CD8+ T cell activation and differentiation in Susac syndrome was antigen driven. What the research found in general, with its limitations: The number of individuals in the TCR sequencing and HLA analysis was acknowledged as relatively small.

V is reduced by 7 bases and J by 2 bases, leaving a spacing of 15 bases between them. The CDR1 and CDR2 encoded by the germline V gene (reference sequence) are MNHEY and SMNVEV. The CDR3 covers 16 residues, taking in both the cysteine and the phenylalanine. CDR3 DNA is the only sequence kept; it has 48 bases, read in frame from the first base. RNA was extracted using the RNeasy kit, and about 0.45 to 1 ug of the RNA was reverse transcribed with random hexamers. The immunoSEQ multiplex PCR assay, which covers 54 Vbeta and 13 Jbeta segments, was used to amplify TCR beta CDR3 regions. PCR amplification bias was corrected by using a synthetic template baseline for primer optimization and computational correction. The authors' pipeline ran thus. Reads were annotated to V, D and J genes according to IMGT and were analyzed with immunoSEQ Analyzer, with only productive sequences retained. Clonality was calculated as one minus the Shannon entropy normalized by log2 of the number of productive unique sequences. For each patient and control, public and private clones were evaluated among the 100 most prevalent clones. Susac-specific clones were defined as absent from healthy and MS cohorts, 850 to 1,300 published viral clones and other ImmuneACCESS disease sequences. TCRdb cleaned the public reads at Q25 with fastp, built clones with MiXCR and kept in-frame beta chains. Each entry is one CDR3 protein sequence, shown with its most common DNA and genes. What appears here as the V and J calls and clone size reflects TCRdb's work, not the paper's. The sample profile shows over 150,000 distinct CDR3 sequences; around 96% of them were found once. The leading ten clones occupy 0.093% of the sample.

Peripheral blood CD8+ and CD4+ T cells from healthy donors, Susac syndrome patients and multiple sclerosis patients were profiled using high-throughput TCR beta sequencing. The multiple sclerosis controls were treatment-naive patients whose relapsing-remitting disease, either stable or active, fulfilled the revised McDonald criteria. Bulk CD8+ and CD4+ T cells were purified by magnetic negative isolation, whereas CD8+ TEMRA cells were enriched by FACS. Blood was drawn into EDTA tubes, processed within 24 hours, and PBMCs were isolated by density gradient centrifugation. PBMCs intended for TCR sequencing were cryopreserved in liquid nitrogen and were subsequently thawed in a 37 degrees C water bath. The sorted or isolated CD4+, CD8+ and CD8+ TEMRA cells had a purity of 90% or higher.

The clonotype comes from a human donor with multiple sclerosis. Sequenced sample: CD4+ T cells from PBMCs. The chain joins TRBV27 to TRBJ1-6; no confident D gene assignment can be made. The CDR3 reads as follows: CASTGEMRAYNSPLHF. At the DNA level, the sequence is TGTGCCAGCACCGGGGAAATGAGGGCCTATAATTCACCCCTCCACTTT.